This T cell receptor beta chain was observed in a study of control samples from healthy donors and cancer patients. The CDR3 totals 15 residues. Germline trimming cut 3 bases from V and 6 bases from J; bases unmatched to any gene: 7. The V gene's germline CDR1 is KGHSH and CDR2 LQKENI. This clone was seen only once. Sequencing used immunoSEQ multiplex PCR; TCRdb keeps in-frame clones, though not all of them. The sample has about 250,000 clones; approximately 80% are singletons. This chain links TRBV18 with TRBJ2-1; 8 nucleotides line up with TRBD2. What was sequenced was PBMCs. The receptor's source is an older woman with lung cancer. Written as DNA, the CDR3 is TGTGCCAGCTCACCGGTCCCCGGGACTAGCAATGAGCAGTTCTTC. It translates to CASSPVPGTSNEQFF.